Below, 5 T cell receptor beta chains from the same sample are listed, as sequenced in a study of blood T cells in healthy people across ages. With a J-beta primer mix and a sample-barcoded 5' primer, a second PCR ran 7 to 11 cycles. From the 5' RACE reads, TCRdb called clonotypes with MiXCR, one entry per CDR3 protein. The sample yields hundreds of thousands of distinct CDR3 sequences, roughly 21% seen once. Sequenced sample: blood. The receptors originated from a man aged 65 to 79 in good health.

This clonotype has just a few counts. This chain links TRBV10-3 with TRBJ2-1, with 13 bases fitting TRBD2. Unmatched junction bases numbered 10, after V lost 6 bases and J lost 5 bases. The CDR3 spans 17 residues. Germline CDR1 is ENHRY and CDR2 is SYGVKD. The CDR3 loop is CAISASRLAGGHNEQFF. CDR3 DNA: TGTGCCATCAGCGCTTCCCGACTAGCGGGAGGTCACAATGAGCAGTTCTTC.

In this sample, this clonotype turned up a few times. The genes are TRBV25-1 and TRBJ2-1; D not resolved. V lost 3 bases and J lost 15, with 18 bases in between. CDR3 length: 13 residues. Per germline, CDR1 MGHDK and CDR2 SYGVNS. This CDR3 reads CASSDRNPPVRFF. The DNA for the CDR3 is TGTGCCAGCAGTGATCGTAACCCTCCGGTGCGGTTCTTC.

About this clonotype: It is likely a read error, because the conserved phenylalanine at the end of the CDR3 is missing. The V gene is TRBV20-1, the J gene TRBJ2-5; 8 bases match TRBD2. The CDR3 contains 14 residues. CDR1 is DFQATT, CDR2 SNEGSKA, per germline (reference sequence). Germline trimming cut 3 bases from V and 4 bases from J; bases unmatched to any gene: 7. The CDR3 region is CSASPDGRVETQYL. The DNA of the CDR3 is TGCAGTGCTAGTCCCGACGGGAGGGTAGAGACCCAGTACCTC.

In the case of this clonotype: Mismatch with germline at one junction end may stem from a read error. This sequence joins TRBV4-1 and TRBJ1-6; D not resolved. The CDR3 loop spans 13 amino acids. CDR1 is MGHRA and CDR2 is YSYEKL in the germline V gene. CDR3: CASSQEIDSPLHF. In DNA, the CDR3 is TGCGCCAGTAGCCAAGAAATTGATTCACCCCTCCACTTT.

This clonotype showed up just a few times. CDR3 sequence reads: CASSRDREGEKLFF. The CDR3 DNA sequence: TGTGCCAGCAGTCGGGACAGGGAGGGGGAAAAACTGTTTTTT. The V call is TRBV2, the J call TRBJ1-4, with TRBD1 matching over 9 bases. Germline values: CDR1 SNHLY, CDR2 FYNNEI. CDR3 length: 14 amino acids. V was clipped by 5 bases and J by 8 bases; unmatched bases: 6.